This section outlines one T cell receptor beta chain sequence together with its context. Using immunoSEQ multiplex PCR, the repertoire was profiled, and TCRdb retains in-frame clones only, with some absent. Of over a million clones listed, approximately 96% were seen once; the top ten hold about 1.2%. The data are from a study of shared clonotypes between healthy human individuals. The overall study: Each donor's CD4 naive and CD4 memory cells filled three plates apiece, CD8 naive two, and CD8 memory one.

Naive CD45RA+ and memory CD45RA-negative subsets were split from CD4+ cells. The V gene's germline CDR1 is MDHEN and CDR2 SYDVKM. This CDR3 has 15 amino acids. Trimming at V came to 5 bases and at J to 0 bases, leaving 6 bases not matched to a gene. The TCR comes from a man between 25 and 39 years old in good health. V usage is TRBV28 and J usage is TRBJ2-7, with 8 bases identical to TRBD1. Sequencing was performed on naive CD4+ T cells sorted from blood. The subset: CD45RA+ positively selected. CDR3 nucleotides: TGTGCCAGCAGTCCTGGACAGGGCGCCTCCTACGAGCAGTACTTC. Its translation is CASSPGQGASYEQYF.